The rows below give T cell receptor beta chains drawn from one sample of a study of blood T cell repertoires in COVID-19. TCRdb keeps only in-frame clones here, not all; method: immunoSEQ multiplex PCR. The sample lists 350,000 to 400,000 clones, roughly nine tenths occurring once. The sample taken for sequencing was PBMCs or T cells enriched from blood (not recorded which). These receptors were obtained from a woman aged 25 to 45 who had recovered from COVID-19. The CDR3 runs from the conserved cysteine through the conserved F or W. D genes are given only for firm matches. Only part of the rows carry a size: once, few, many, or a class if the clone is expanded.

v_gene	len	j_gene	d_gene	abundance	CDR3nt	CDR3aa
TRBV30	14	TRBJ2-7	TRBD1	-	TGTGCCTGGAGTTTGGCAGGGGGCATCTACGAGCAGTACTTC	CAWSLAGGIYEQYF
TRBV6-5	15	TRBJ1-3	-	-	TGTGCCAGCAGCCAAACAGGATCCTCTGGAAACACCATATATTTT	CASSQTGSSGNTIYF
TRBV7-8	14	TRBJ2-7	TRBD1	-	TGTGCCAGCAGAAGGGACAGGCACCCCTACGAGCAGTACTTC	CASRRDRHPYEQYF
TRBV27	15	TRBJ2-2	-	-	TGTGCCAGCAGTTTATCGGGCAGGGGTGTCGGGGAGCTGTTTTTT	CASSLSGRGVGELFF
TRBV14	13	TRBJ1-2	-	-	TGTGCCAGCAGCCGTTTAGCTAACTATGGCTACACCTTC	CASSRLANYGYTF
TRBV9	16	TRBJ2-7	TRBD1	-	TGTGCCAGCAGCCCCCGGTCTGGGTCAGGGGGCTACGAGCAGTACTTC	CASSPRSGSGGYEQYF
TRBV2	16	TRBJ2-5	TRBD1	-	TGTGCCAGCAGTGTTCAGCCGGGACAGGGGAAGGAGACCCAGTACTTC	CASSVQPGQGKETQYF
TRBV6-5	14	TRBJ2-7	-	-	TGTGCCAGCAGGGCAGGGCCCAGCTCCTACGAGCAGTACTTC	CASRAGPSSYEQYF
TRBV27	15	TRBJ2-7	TRBD2	-	TGTGCCAGCAGTTTATCCGCGGGAGTTTCGGACGAGCAGTACTTC	CASSLSAGVSDEQYF
TRBV7-6	14	TRBJ2-7	-	-	TGTGCCAGCAGCTTAGCAGGGAGCTCCTACGAGCAGTACTTC	CASSLAGSSYEQYF
TRBV6-5	16	TRBJ1-2	-	-	TGTGCCAGCAGTTACTCGATCGGGAAGCGCGAGTATGGCTACACCTTC	CASSYSIGKREYGYTF
TRBV4-2	15	TRBJ1-3	-	-	TGTGCCAGCAGCCAAGAGGACAGAGAAGGAAACACCATATATTTT	CASSQEDREGNTIYF
TRBV6-5	14	TRBJ2-3	TRBD2	-	TGTGCCAGCAGCTATAGCGGGGTTGGGAATACGCAGTATTTT	CASSYSGVGNTQYF
TRBV6-5	15	TRBJ1-3	-	-	TGTGCCAGCAGTTTAACCCCCGGGGTCGGAAACACCATATATTTT	CASSLTPGVGNTIYF
TRBV4-1	17	TRBJ1-1	-	-	TGCGCCAGCAGCCAACTTAGGCAAATTAGGGGATACACTGAAGCTTTCTTT	CASSQLRQIRGYTEAFF
TRBV7-8	19	TRBJ2-1	-	-	TGTGCCAGCAGCTTAGGGAACCGGGACTCCAATCTCATAAACAATGAGCAGTTCTTC	CASSLGNRDSNLINNEQFF
TRBV9	17	TRBJ1-4	-	-	TGTGCCAGCAGCGTAGACCCGGGGGGGATCCCTCATGAAAAACTGTTTTTT	CASSVDPGGIPHEKLFF
TRBV6-5	11	TRBJ1-2	TRBD1	-	TGTGCCAGCAGCAGAGGACAGGCCTACACCTTC	CASSRGQAYTF
TRBV20-1	14	TRBJ2-1	-	-	TGCAGTGCTAGTTTTTCCCGGGACATCAATCCGGAGTTCTTC	CSASFSRDINPEFF
TRBV10-3	14	TRBJ1-5	TRBD1	once	TGTGCCATCAGTGACCAGGACAGGGGTCAGCCCCAGCATTTT	CAISDQDRGQPQHF
TRBV18	14	TRBJ2-7	-	-	TGTGCCAGCTCACCTTTCCAGGATACCTACGAGCAGTACTTC	CASSPFQDTYEQYF
TRBV6-5	14	TRBJ1-1	-	-	TGTGCCAGCAGTTATACAGGCCTTGGGGCTGAAGCTTTCTTT	CASSYTGLGAEAFF
TRBV10-2	13	TRBJ1-5	-	-	TGCGCCAGCAGGGACAGCCTAAATCAGCCCCAGCATTTT	CASRDSLNQPQHF
TRBV5-8	11	TRBJ2-1	TRBD1	-	TGTGCCAGCAGCATGGGACAGGGGTGTCTCTTC	CASSMGQGCLF